One and the same sample provided the 7 T cell receptor beta chains below, sequenced in a study of T cells after yellow fever vaccination. In TCRdb, the 5' RACE reads were re-called with MiXCR into one record per CDR3 protein. The top ten hold around 23% of the sample, which has 250,000 to 400,000 distinct CDR3 sequences, 4.1% seen once. The sequencing here drew on PBMCs, taken 5 days after the yellow fever booster vaccination. These receptors were obtained from a man aged 18 to 29 who received the YFV17D yellow fever vaccine.

The rearrangement joins TRBV4-1 to TRBJ2-1; no firm D call. The CDR3 runs to 14 residues. V lost 4 bases and J lost 8, with 15 bases in between. Germline CDR1 MGHRA, CDR2 YSYEKL. The CDR3 is CASSPPLKNHEQFF. CDR3 coding DNA: TGCGCCAGCAGCCCCCCGTTGAAGAACCATGAGCAGTTCTTC.

This clonotype was picked up many times. J is TRBJ2-6 and V is TRBV2, with no clear D. Trimming cost V 2 bases and J 2 bases, with 7 bases left between them. The CDR3 runs to 15 residues. Germline assignment: CDR1 SNHLY and CDR2 FYNNEI. In nucleotides, the CDR3 is TGTGCCAGCAGTGAATCGGACGCTGGGGCCAACGTCCTGACTTTC. This gives the protein CASSESDAGANVLTF.

This clonotype was found many times. This chain uses TRBV24-1 with TRBJ2-1, with D tentatively TRBD2 (6 bases). Between the trimmed V and J ends, which lost 0 bases and 5 bases, there was a span of 10 bases. CDR3 length: 15 residues. The germline gives CDR1 KGHDR, CDR2 SFDVKD. The CDR3 reads CATSDLGRDHNEQFF. The CDR3 nucleotides read TGTGCCACCAGTGATTTGGGGCGGGACCACAATGAGCAGTTCTTC.

This chain joins TRBV20-1 and TRBJ2-1, with 10 bases lining up with TRBD2. In germline, CDR1 is DFQATT, CDR2 SNEGSKA (reference sequence). V lost 6 bases and J lost 2; bases outside the gene matches: 13. This CDR3 has 17 residues. The CDR3 DNA reads TGCAGTGCCCGCGGCCCTAGCGGGGGCCTGGCCTACAATGAGCAGTTCTTC. Its translation: CSARGPSGGLAYNEQFF.

This clonotype was seen a few times. The genes are TRBV7-2 and TRBJ2-7, with unresolved D. Trimming removed 5 bases from V and 2 bases from J, with 13 bases in between. The CDR3 is 14 amino acids. Germline CDR1 reads SGHTA; CDR2 reads FQGNSA. The CDR3 is CASSSMGATYEQYF. The CDR3 bases are TGTGCCAGCAGCAGCATGGGTGCTACCTACGAGCAGTACTTC.

In its sample, this clonotype was seen many times. The gene calls are TRBV12-3 or TRBV12-4 and TRBJ2-1, with TRBD2 as a possible D gene (6 bases). With 10 bases removed from V and 9 bases from J, the gap between germline ends came to 22 bases. The CDR3 spans 14 residues. The CDR3 region is CAIRGTFQEGEQFF. The DNA of the CDR3 is TGTGCCATCCGGGGGACTTTTCAGGAGGGTGAGCAGTTCTTC.

This clonotype was detected a few times. V is TRBV20-1 and J is TRBJ1-2, with D tentatively TRBD1 (5 bases). With 0 bases removed from V and 8 bases from J, the gap between germline ends came to 13 bases. The CDR3 has 13 amino acids. The germline CDR1 and CDR2 sequences are DFQATT and SNEGSKA (reference sequence). CDR3 loop: CSARDKQGRGYTF. The CDR3 bases are TGCAGTGCTAGAGATAAGCAGGGTCGAGGCTACACCTTC.